Listed below are T cell receptor beta chains from one sample, sequenced in a study of cytomegalovirus exposure and HLA in healthy donors. Clones were read by immunoSEQ multiplex PCR, and TCRdb kept only the in-frame ones, dropping some. The sample includes tens of thousands of clones, about 91% of them seen just once. The sample was PBMCs. These receptors were obtained from a man aged 18 to 29 in good health and CMV-seronegative. Each CDR3 is given with its conserved first and last residue. Fields, in order: V gene, J gene, clone size, D gene, CDR3 DNA, CDR3 protein. A D gene is named only where the DNA matches it firmly. The size entry is marked missing in some rows and otherwise reads once, few, many or a size class.

>TRBV6-5|TRBJ2-2|.|.
TGTGCCAGCAGTTACTACTATTCTGGGGAGCTGTTTTTT
CASSYYYSGELFF
>TRBV23-1|TRBJ1-3|.|.
TGCGCCAGCAGTCAATCCTACCGGAGCTCTGGAAACACCATATATTTT
CASSQSYRSSGNTIYF
>TRBV5-5|TRBJ2-5|.|.
TGTGCCAGCAGCTTGTTGGGGCACGACGAGACCCAGTACTTC
CASSLLGHDETQYF
>TRBV9|TRBJ1-4|.|TRBD1
TGTGCCAGCAGCGACGACAGGGGTATTGAAAAACTGTTTTTT
CASSDDRGIEKLFF
>TRBV11-3|TRBJ2-5|.|TRBD2
TGTGCCAGCAGCCCGCGGGGGGAACAAGAGACCCAGTACTTC
CASSPRGEQETQYF
>TRBV18|TRBJ2-7|.|.
TGTGCCAGCTCACTTAGGACAGAGGGCTACGAGCAGTACTTC
CASSLRTEGYEQYF
>TRBV15|TRBJ2-7|.|.
TGTGCCACCAGCAGAGGGGTAGGGGTGGCCTACGAGCAGTACTTC
CATSRGVGVAYEQYF
>TRBV27|TRBJ1-5|.|.
TGTGCCAGCAGTTTTGGAGGGAATCAGCCCCAGCATTTT
CASSFGGNQPQHF
>TRBV5-1|TRBJ1-2|.|TRBD1
TGCGCCAGCAGCCTTCGAGGGCAGGGGGCGAATGGCTACACCTTC
CASSLRGQGANGYTF
>TRBV4-1|TRBJ1-4|.|TRBD1
TGCGCCAGCAGCCAAGGTGGTGGCAGGGGGGTTGAAAAACTGTTTTTT
CASSQGGGRGVEKLFF
>TRBV9|TRBJ2-5|once|TRBD1
TGTGCCAGCAGCAAAGGACAGGGGCAAGAGACCCAGTACTTC
CASSKGQGQETQYF
>TRBV11-3|TRBJ2-2|once|.
TGTGCCAGCAGCTTAGGCAGGGCCTACACCGGGGAGCTGTTTTTT
CASSLGRAYTGELFF
>TRBV9|TRBJ2-5|.|TRBD2
TGTGCCAGTCAGACTAGCGGGAGGGCCGGGGAGACCCAGTACTTC
CASQTSGRAGETQYF
>TRBV5-4|TRBJ2-2|.|TRBD1
TGTGCCAGCAGCAAAGACAGGGGGCTATACCTCACCGGGGAGCTGTTTTTT
CASSKDRGLYLTGELFF
>TRBV5-6|TRBJ2-7|.|TRBD1
TGTGCCAGCAGCTCTGTACAGGGGAACCTGAGGGAGCAGTACTTC
CASSSVQGNLREQYF
>TRBV7-3|TRBJ2-2|.|.
TGTGCCAGCAGCTTGACGACTAGGGCGGGTAGTGGCACCGGGGAGCTGTTTTTT
CASSLTTRAGSGTGELFF
>TRBV2|TRBJ2-2|.|.
TGTGCCAGCACCCTGACAGCATGGACCGGGGAGCTGTTTTTT
CASTLTAWTGELFF
>TRBV19|TRBJ2-3|.|.
TGTGCCAGTAGTATAGGTCTAGCGAGCACAGATACGCAGTATTTT
CASSIGLASTDTQYF
>TRBV5-6|TRBJ2-1|.|TRBD2
TGTGCCAGCACCCCGGGAGGGAGCTACAATGAGCAGTTCTTC
CASTPGGSYNEQFF
>TRBV7-6|TRBJ2-1|.|.
TGTGCCAGCAGCCCGAGTGGGGGCCACAATGAGCAGTTCTTC
CASSPSGGHNEQFF
>TRBV10-3|TRBJ1-5|few|.
TGTGCCATCAGTGACCCGACAGTCAATCAGCCCCAGCATTTT
CAISDPTVNQPQHF
>TRBV9|TRBJ1-1|.|.
TGTGCCAGCAGCGTAGAGGAGAGGGGGATGAACACTGAAGCTTTCTTT
CASSVEERGMNTEAFF
>TRBV6-1|TRBJ2-1|.|TRBD2
TGTGCCAGCAGTGTAGTAGCGGGAGAGAACAATGAGCAGTTCTTC
CASSVVAGENNEQFF
>TRBV5-6|TRBJ2-7|.|.
TGTGCCAGCAGCTTGCAGGGCACCTACGAGCAGTACTTC
CASSLQGTYEQYF
>TRBV2|TRBJ1-5|few|TRBD1
TGTGCCAGCACCGAGGACAGGGCTCAGCCCCAGCATTTT
CASTEDRAQPQHF
>TRBV10-2|TRBJ2-3|.|.
TGCGCCAGCAGTGCAGGGGACCCACTCACAGATACGCAGTATTTT
CASSAGDPLTDTQYF
>TRBV27|TRBJ2-1|.|TRBD2
TGTGCCAGCGGGGTCCGGGCTAGCGGCAACAATGAGCAGTTCTTC
CASGVRASGNNEQFF
>TRBV6-5|TRBJ1-3|.|.
TGTGCCAGCAGTTACCGGGAAGGAAACACCATATATTTT
CASSYREGNTIYF
>TRBV11-3|TRBJ2-3|.|.
TGTGCCAGCAGCTTAGAGGGGGCGACAGATACGCAGTATTTT
CASSLEGATDTQYF
>TRBV2|TRBJ2-7|.|TRBD1
TGTGCCAGCAGTAAAGACAGGGGGCGATACGAGCAGTACTTC
CASSKDRGRYEQYF
>TRBV27|TRBJ1-2|.|.
TGTGCCAGCAGTTTATCTATTGGAGGGGTGAGGTATGGCTACACCTTC
CASSLSIGGVRYGYTF
>TRBV27|TRBJ2-5|.|.
TGTGCCAGCAGTGTTGGTAGTCTACCCCAAGAGACCCAGTACTTC
CASSVGSLPQETQYF
>TRBV7-9|TRBJ2-3|once|.
TGTGCCAGCAGCTTAGTGTCTCCCAGGCGCACAGATACGCAGTATTTT
CASSLVSPRRTDTQYF
>TRBV5-6|TRBJ2-1|.|TRBD2
TGTGCCAGCAGTTCTCTTATAAGCGGGATGACCCACAATGAGCAGTTCTTC
CASSSLISGMTHNEQFF
>TRBV29-1|TRBJ2-1|.|.
TGCAGCGTCCCGAGGGGGTTCCGCTACAATGAGCAGTTCTTC
CSVPRGFRYNEQFF
>TRBV30|TRBJ1-5|.|.
TGTGCCTGGAGTTCCAGGAGGGGCCAGCCCCAGCATTTT
CAWSSRRGQPQHF